The 27 T cell receptor beta chains presented below share a single source sample, sequenced in a study of T-cell reconstitution after alpha-beta-depleted transplantation in children (dated by TCRdb to about 2016). The library was produced with PCR. Instrument used: Illumina HiSeq 2500. TCR libraries were prepared with molecular barcoding, using unique molecular identifiers to normalize TCRbeta repertoire quantification. TCRdb reworked the public reads: Q25 trimming with fastp, MiXCR clone assembly, productive beta chains retained. Rows matching on CDR3 protein sequence are summarized as one entry with the most common DNA and genes. The sample table shows approximately 520,000 distinct CDR3 sequences, and about 10% are seen once. The top ten clones comprise around 13% of the sample. The meaning of the sample's treatment or condition label: allogeneic hematopoietic cell transplantation with graft depleted of TCRalphabeta T cells and CD19 B cells.

This sample comprised PBMCs, mostly from graft donor cells, obtained 180 days after TCRalphabeta/CD19-depleted stem cell transplant. These receptor sequences come from a female patient aged 2-9 years who had a stem cell transplant for aplastic anemia, so the T cells may come from the graft donor.

This clonotype turned up a few times. V gene TRBV28 combines with J gene TRBJ2-5; D is unclear. The germline V gene encodes CDR1 MDHEN and CDR2 SYDVKM. This CDR3 comprises 13 residues. Trimming removed 4 bases at V and 5 bases at J, with 11 bases between. The DNA for the CDR3 is TGTGCCAGCAGTTCCCGTGGTTGGGAGACCCAGTACTTC. Amino acid sequence: CASSSRGWETQYF.

There are a few counts of this clonotype. This chain connects TRBV6-5 to TRBJ2-1, with D possibly TRBD2 on 6 matching bases. Trimming took 4 bases from V and 7 from J, leaving 14 bases between them. The V gene's germline CDR1 is MNHEY and CDR2 SVGAGI. The CDR3 has 14 residues. The DNA for the CDR3 is TGTGCCAGCAGTTCTCCACCGGGAGTAAATGAGCAGTTCTTC. Its protein product is CASSSPPGVNEQFF.

The gene calls are TRBV29-1 and TRBJ1-1; the D is unclear. V was clipped by 6 bases and J by 5 bases, with 22 bases between them. CDR3 length equals 15 residues. Germline values: CDR1 SQVTM, CDR2 ANQGSEA. DNA of the CDR3: TGCAGCGTCGCCGGGATAGAGAATCTTATTACTGAAGCTTTCTTT. Protein product: CSVAGIENLITEAFF. Looking up the rest from reference TRBV29-1 and TRBJ1-1 gives the full variable domain: SAVISQKPSRDICQRGTSLTIQCQVDSQVTMMFWYRQQPGQSLTLIATANQGSEATYESGFVIDKFPISRPNLTFSTLTVSNMSPEDSSIYLCSVAGIENLITEAFFGQGTRLTVV.

The chain recombines TRBV20-1 with TRBJ2-1; D is unclear. This CDR3 comprises 13 residues. Germline lookup yields CDR1 DFQATT and CDR2 SNEGSKA (reference sequence). With 3 bases removed from V and 6 bases from J, the gap between germline ends came to 12 bases. Here the CDR3 reads CSARNLALNEQFF. The CDR3 nucleotides read TGCAGTGCTAGGAACTTGGCCCTCAATGAGCAGTTCTTC.

The table lists this clonotype with many counts. The chain recombines TRBV12-3 or TRBV12-4 with TRBJ1-1; the D gene is possibly TRBD1 (6 bases). This CDR3 contains 12 residues. With 3 bases removed from V and 8 bases from J, the gap between germline ends came to 10 bases. The CDR3 reads CASSFGGPEAFF. As DNA, the CDR3 is TGTGCCAGCAGTTTTGGGGGCCCGGAAGCTTTCTTT.

The chain is built from TRBV7-9 and TRBJ2-7; TRBD1 matches at 7 bases. V was pared by 5 bases and J by 1 base, with 11 bases of the junction left unmatched. The CDR3 is made up of 16 amino acids. CDR1 and CDR2 from the germline V gene are SEHNR and FQNEAQ (reference sequence). CDR3 sequence reads: CASSPGRTGASYEQYF. In DNA form, the CDR3 reads TGTGCCAGCAGCCCGGGCAGGACAGGAGCTTCCTACGAGCAGTACTTC.

The chain recombines TRBV29-1 with TRBJ2-3, with D possibly being TRBD1 or TRBD2 (5 bases each). The CDR3 is 11 residues long. The germline V gene has CDR1 SQVTM and CDR2 ANQGSEA. The germline V and J ends were trimmed by 5 bases and 5 bases, with 8 bases remaining between them. The CDR3 region is CSVLGGDTQYF. The CDR3, as DNA: TGCAGCGTTCTTGGGGGAGATACGCAGTATTTT.

This rearrangement joins TRBV20-1 to TRBJ1-5; no definite D call. In germline, CDR1 is DFQATT, CDR2 SNEGSKA (reference sequence). There are 14 residues in the CDR3. Trimming shortened V by 6 bases and J by 0 bases, and 12 bases separated the two germline ends. CDR3 sequence reads: CSAPRTNSNQPQHF. CDR3 nucleotides: TGCAGTGCCCCACGTACAAATAGCAATCAGCCCCAGCATTTT.

This clonotype was observed a few times. The V and J genes are TRBV7-2 and TRBJ2-1; 9 positions agree with TRBD2. In germline, CDR1 is SGHTA, CDR2 FQGNSA. With 5 bases clipped from V and 7 bases from J, the junction kept 9 bases outside the gene matches. CDR3 length equals 15 residues. The CDR3 DNA sequence: TGTGCCAGCAGCCCTCCCGGGACTAGCTGGAATGAGCAGTTCTTC. Protein: CASSPPGTSWNEQFF.

This clonotype has more than one count but fewer than ten. The rearrangement joins TRBV12-3 or TRBV12-4 to TRBJ1-5; D not resolved. V lost 6 bases to trimming and J lost 1 base, with 16 bases between them. The CDR3 totals 16 residues. The CDR3 DNA follows: TGTGCCAGCAGCCACGGGCCCCTGGGAAGCAATCAGCCCCAGCATTTT. Protein: CASSHGPLGSNQPQHF.

This clonotype was seen a few times. This rearrangement joins TRBV28 to TRBJ2-4; 7 bases match TRBD1. CDR1 is MDHEN and CDR2 is SYDVKM in the germline V gene. V shed 6 bases, J shed 9 bases, and the junction held 20 bases outside the gene matches. The CDR3 contains 17 residues. The CDR3 DNA follows: TGTGCCAGCAGCCAAAGGACAGGCCTTCTCGATCTCCCCATTCAGTACTTC. It translates to CASSQRTGLLDLPIQYF.

This clonotype was counted a few times. V and J are TRBV28 and TRBJ1-2; D ambiguous. This CDR3 spans 15 amino acids. CDR1 is MDHEN, CDR2 SYDVKM, per germline. Trimming pared 8 bases from V and 0 bases from J, leaving 16 bases between. In nucleotides, the CDR3 is TGTGCCAGCGGATTTACTGTCCCAGCTAACTATGGCTACACCTTC. The encoded protein is CASGFTVPANYGYTF.

The gene calls are TRBV11-2 and TRBJ2-3, with 10 nucleotides matching TRBD1. CDR3 size: 19 residues. V shed 5 bases, J shed 1 base, and the junction held 15 bases outside the gene matches. Germline V gene data show CDR1 as SGHAT and CDR2 as FQNNGV. CDR3 DNA: TGTGCCAGCAGCCCCGGGACAGGGGCGTTCTTTACTCGCACAGATACGCAGTATTTT. Its translation: CASSPGTGAFFTRTDTQYF.

The table lists this clonotype with a few counts. The rearrangement links TRBV28 to TRBJ2-1, with D possibly matching TRBD1 (6 bases). CDR1 and CDR2 from the germline V gene are MDHEN and SYDVKM. CDR3 length: 15 amino acids. Trimming pared 2 bases from V and 3 bases from J, leaving 11 bases between. CDR3 residues: CASSLPGTHYNEQFF. DNA for the CDR3: TGTGCCAGCAGTTTACCCGGGACACACTACAATGAGCAGTTCTTC.

The chain carries TRBV20-1 and TRBJ1-1, with unresolved D. The germline gives CDR1 DFQATT, CDR2 SNEGSKA (reference sequence). Trimming took 2 bases from V and 0 from J, leaving 16 bases between them. The CDR3 runs to 16 residues. The CDR3 protein is CSARKAGINMNTEAFF. DNA for the CDR3: TGCAGTGCTAGAAAGGCGGGGATTAACATGAACACTGAAGCTTTCTTT.

The chain joins TRBV19 to TRBJ2-7; 9 bases match TRBD1. Germline CDR1 LNHDA, CDR2 SQIVND (reference sequence). The length of the CDR3 is 15 residues. V dropped 5 bases and J dropped 2; count of bases not matched to a gene: 7. The CDR3: CASSRRTGVAYEQYF. CDR3 nucleotide sequence: TGTGCCAGTAGTCGGCGGACAGGGGTTGCCTACGAGCAGTACTTC.

The chain carries TRBV28 and TRBJ2-7; 8 bases map to TRBD2. Germline V gives CDR1 MDHEN, CDR2 SYDVKM. There are 13 residues in the CDR3. V was clipped by 8 bases and J by 3 bases; unmatched bases: 6. Written as DNA, the CDR3 is TGTGCCAGCGTTAGCGGGACCCTCTACGAGCAGTACTTC. It translates to CASVSGTLYEQYF.

The chain has TRBV7-8 and TRBJ1-5; D is unclear. V dropped 4 bases and J dropped 1 base, with 8 bases sitting between them. Germline CDR1 SGHVS, CDR2 FQNEAQ. The CDR3 is 14 residues long. The CDR3 region is CASSSVPSNQPQHF. The CDR3 bases are TGTGCCAGCAGCTCAGTACCGAGCAATCAGCCCCAGCATTTT.

This clonotype was observed many times. This sequence joins TRBV5-1 and TRBJ1-1; TRBD1 might be the D (6 bases). The length of the CDR3 is 14 residues. The V end was cut by 2 bases, the J end by 0 bases, with 8 bases between. Looked up from germline, CDR1 is SGHRS and CDR2 is YFSETQ. In DNA, the CDR3 is TGCGCCAGCAGCTTAGGGACATTGAACACTGAAGCTTTCTTT. It codes for CASSLGTLNTEAFF.

In its sample, this clonotype was seen a few times. Relative to the germline gene, one junction end is altered; a read error may explain this. This rearrangement joins TRBV6-1 to TRBJ2-1; 9 bases map to TRBD1. The germline CDR1 and CDR2 sequences are MNHNS and SASEGT. This CDR3 has 14 residues. CDR3 in amino acids: CATSAGTGWNEQFF. The CDR3 nucleotides are TGTGCCACCAGTGCCGGGACAGGGTGGAATGAGCAGTTCTTC.

This clonotype was detected only a few times. The gene calls are TRBV5-1 and TRBJ2-5, with TRBD1 identical over 9 bases. The CDR3 runs to 14 residues. V was pared by 0 bases and J by 5 bases, with 2 bases of the junction left unmatched. Germline V gene lookup returns CDR1 SGHRS and CDR2 YFSETQ. CDR3 coding DNA: TGCGCCAGCAGCTTGGACAGGGGGCTGGAGACCCAGTACTTC. Protein sequence: CASSLDRGLETQYF.

In this sample, this clonotype turned up a few times. The CDR3, as DNA: TGCAGTGCTAGTGTTCTTACTGGGGCCAACGTCCTGACTTTC. Protein product: CSASVLTGANVLTF. The chain has TRBV20-1 and TRBJ2-6; D unclear. The CDR3 length is 14 residues. Trimming stripped 3 bases from V and 2 bases from J, with 8 bases between. The V gene's germline CDR1 is DFQATT and CDR2 SNEGSKA (reference sequence).

This sequence joins TRBV4-1 and TRBJ2-1; D might be TRBD1 or TRBD2, each matching 6 bases. CDR3 length: 16 residues. Deletions cut 4 bases from V and 4 bases from J, with 17 bases between. Germline V gene sequence: CDR1 MGHRA, CDR2 YSYEKL. The CDR3 DNA reads as TGCGCCAGCAGCCCAGGAGGGGGACGCACATACAATGAGCAGTTCTTC. It codes for CASSPGGGRTYNEQFF.

The chain is built from TRBV10-3 and TRBJ2-3; either TRBD1 or TRBD2 may fit D (5 bases each). The CDR3 consists of 14 residues. V gave up 8 bases and J gave up 5 bases, with 17 bases separating them. From germline, CDR1 is ENHRY and CDR2 SYGVKD. As DNA, the CDR3 is TGTGCCATCGGGCCTGGGGCAGCGGAAGATACGCAGTATTTT. This gives the protein CAIGPGAAEDTQYF.

The rearrangement links TRBV12-3 or TRBV12-4 to TRBJ2-5; TRBD1 might be the D (6 bases). Trimming removed 6 bases at V and 5 bases at J, with 13 bases between. This CDR3 is 13 amino acids long. As DNA, the CDR3 is TGTGCCAGCAGATTACAGGGCGAGGAGACCCAGTACTTC. Amino acids: CASRLQGEETQYF.

This clonotype was counted only a few times. The chain recombines TRBV28 with TRBJ1-2, with 7 bases matching TRBD1. The germline gives CDR1 MDHEN, CDR2 SYDVKM. V shed 2 bases, J shed 4 bases, and the junction held 10 bases outside the gene matches. This CDR3 comprises 16 residues. The CDR3 region is CASSLGGGSLGYGYTF. CDR3 in DNA: TGTGCCAGCAGTTTAGGAGGGGGCTCTTTGGGCTATGGCTACACCTTC.

The chain joins TRBV12-5 to TRBJ1-5, with D uncertain. The CDR3 has 14 amino acids. Trimming took 8 bases from V and 0 from J, leaving 11 bases between them. Germline V gives CDR1 LGHNT, CDR2 FRNRAP. Here the CDR3 reads CASSRGISNQPQHF. As DNA, the CDR3 is TGTGCTAGTTCGCGTGGTATTAGCAATCAGCCCCAGCATTTT.